This record looks at one T cell receptor (beta chain) sequence and its context. Using immunoSEQ multiplex PCR, the repertoire was profiled, and TCRdb retains in-frame clones only, with some absent. The sample lists 400,000 to 450,000 clones; roughly 90% were seen once. The data derive from a study of Ad26.COV2.S vaccination and SARS-CoV-2 variants. The CDR3 is 13 amino acids. Between the trimmed V and J ends, which lost 7 bases and 4 bases, there was a span of 12 bases. Germline-derived CDR1 and CDR2 are SEHNR and FQNEAQ (reference sequence). Treatment specified: roughly 19 received Ad26.COV2.S at low or high dose, single or two shots; several received placebo; per-sample allocation not given. Specimens were obtained on day 63 following the first vaccine or placebo injection.

The clonotype comes from a person between 18 and 60 years old who received the Ad26.COV2.S COVID-19 vaccine or a placebo. The V gene is TRBV7-9, the J gene TRBJ2-3; the D gene is possibly TRBD2 (5 bases). Sequenced here: peripheral blood, sampled in a trial of Ad26.COV2.S vaccine versus placebo. Here the CDR3 reads CASTPVEADTQYF. CDR3 in DNA: TGTGCCAGCACCCCCGTGGAGGCAGATACGCAGTATTTT. The whole variable domain, filled in from reference TRBV7-9 and TRBJ2-3, reads DTGVSQNPRHKITKRGQNVTFRCDPISEHNRLYWYRQTLGQGPEFLTYFQNEAQLEKSRLLSDRFSAERPKGSFSTLEIQRTEQGDSAMYLCASTPVEADTQYFGPGTRLTVL.